A selection of T cell receptor beta chains follows, all from one sample in a study of blood T cell repertoires in COVID-19. The repertoire was sequenced with immunoSEQ multiplex PCR; TCRdb's copy has only in-frame clones and lacks some. This sample has under 60,000 clones; approximately 90% occur once, and the top ten carry around 7.1%. The specimen sequenced was peripheral blood. These receptor sequences come from a woman between 55 and 75 years old with COVID-19, enrolled during active disease. The CDR3 runs from the conserved cysteine through the conserved F or W. The D gene is left open where the match is weak. The size of a clone is reported for some rows only, either as once, few or many, or as a class for expanded clones.

TRBV18	TRBD1	TRBJ2-5	-	CASSSLPRDRGLETQYF	TGTGCCAGCTCATCATTACCTCGGGACAGGGGTTTGGAGACCCAGTACTTC
TRBV11-3	TRBD1	TRBJ2-7	-	CASSLRGPGQGNYEQYF	TGTGCCAGCAGCTTAAGAGGGCCGGGACAGGGGAATTACGAGCAGTACTTC
TRBV28	-	TRBJ1-2	-	CASRPPGGRANYGYTF	TGTGCCAGCAGACCCCCCGGGGGACGAGCTAACTATGGCTACACCTTC
TRBV3-1/TRBV3-2	-	TRBJ2-1	-	CASSQNRARGYNEQFF	TGTGCCAGCAGCCAAAACAGGGCCCGCGGCTACAATGAGCAGTTCTTC
TRBV18	-	TRBJ1-2	-	CASSPNQGYGYTF	TGTGCCAGCTCACCCAACCAGGGCTATGGCTACACCTTC
TRBV13	-	TRBJ1-1	-	CASTFFGVNTEAFF	TGTGCCAGCACGTTTTTCGGGGTGAACACTGAAGCTTTCTTT
TRBV10-3	TRBD1	TRBJ1-3	few	CAISEDRAVIRTGNTIYF	TGTGCCATCAGTGAGGACAGGGCGGTTATAAGGACTGGAAACACCATATATTTT
TRBV4-2	-	TRBJ1-1	-	CASSPHLTDTNTEAFF	TGTGCCAGCAGCCCCCACCTGACGGACACAAACACTGAAGCTTTCTTT
TRBV2	TRBD2	TRBJ2-3	-	CASTRIAGNTDTQYF	TGTGCCAGCACACGGATAGCGGGAAACACAGATACGCAGTATTTT
TRBV6-2/TRBV6-3	TRBD1	TRBJ1-1	few	CASSRTGNTEAFF	TGTGCCAGCAGTAGGACAGGGAACACTGAAGCTTTCTTT
TRBV24-1	-	TRBJ1-2	-	CATSDSQRGYTF	TGTGCCACCAGTGACTCACAGAGAGGCTACACCTTC
TRBV2	-	TRBJ2-3	-	CASSGYRANTDTQYF	TGTGCCAGCAGTGGGTACCGCGCAAACACAGATACGCAGTATTTT